Listed below are T cell receptor beta chains from one sample, sequenced in a study of technical replicates of blood from several donors. The table came from immunoSEQ multiplex PCR; TCRdb's copy has only in-frame clones and leaves some out. Among approximately 58,000 clones listed, around 84% were seen once. Sequenced material: PBMCs. These receptors all stem from a human donor in good health. Some clones in this sample may be carry-over from other donors' samples. Both conserved end residues are part of each CDR3. The D gene is left open where the match is weak. Clone size is not always given. Where it is, it says once, few, many or a class for expanded clones.

d_call	v_call	j_call	clone_size	cdr3_nt	cdr3_aa
TRBD2	TRBV4-3	TRBJ2-1	.	TGCGCCAGCAGCCAAGTTGCGGGAGGGCTGAATGAGCAGTTCTTC	CASSQVAGGLNEQFF
TRBD2	TRBV18	TRBJ2-7	.	TGTGCCAGCTCAGGGACTAGCGGGGCGTACGAGCAGTACTTC	CASSGTSGAYEQYF
TRBD2	TRBV18	TRBJ2-7	.	TGTGCCAGCTCACGCGGGACTAGCGGGGGACGCTACGAGCAGTACTTC	CASSRGTSGGRYEQYF
TRBD1	TRBV27	TRBJ2-7	.	TGTGCCAGCAGTACCTGGACAGGCTCCTACGAGCAGTACTTC	CASSTWTGSYEQYF
TRBD2	TRBV15	TRBJ2-1	.	TGTGCCACCAGCAGAGGGCCTAGCGGGGGGCCAAATGAGCAGTTCTTC	CATSRGPSGGPNEQFF
TRBD1	TRBV19	TRBJ1-1	few	TGTGCCAGTAGTAGACAGGGCGGGACTGAAGCTTTCTTT	CASSRQGGTEAFF
TRBD1	TRBV5-1	TRBJ2-3	.	TGCGCCAGCAGCACCGGACAGGGGGGCACAGATACGCAGTATTTT	CASSTGQGGTDTQYF
.	TRBV7-2	TRBJ2-7	.	TGTGCCAGCAGCGCACTGGGGAGCTCCTACGAGCAGTACTTC	CASSALGSSYEQYF
.	TRBV18	TRBJ1-4	.	TGTGCCAGCTCACCTCAGAGGGCAACTAATGAAAAACTGTTTTTT	CASSPQRATNEKLFF
.	TRBV27	TRBJ1-1	.	TGTGCCAGCAGTTCGACCCTGGAGGACACTGAAGCTTTCTTT	CASSSTLEDTEAFF
.	TRBV14	TRBJ2-7	.	TGTGCCAGCAGCCAAGATTTACTAGTTGACTACGAGCAGTACTTC	CASSQDLLVDYEQYF
TRBD2	TRBV6-6	TRBJ2-5	.	TGTGCCAGCAGTTCCGGACTAGCGGGCGGTGGGGAGACCCAGTACTTC	CASSSGLAGGGETQYF
TRBD2	TRBV5-6	TRBJ2-7	.	TGTGCCAGCAGCGCCGGACTAGCGGGAGTGTTGTCCGAGCAGTACTTC	CASSAGLAGVLSEQYF
.	TRBV4-2	TRBJ2-7	once	TGTGCCAGCAGCCAAGATGGAGGGGTTGAAGCCTCCTACGAGCAGTACTTC	CASSQDGGVEASYEQYF
.	TRBV30	TRBJ2-3	.	TGTGCCTGGAGGGTAGGAGGCCTCGCAGATACGCAGTATTTT	CAWRVGGLADTQYF
TRBD1	TRBV18	TRBJ2-7	.	TGTGCCAGCTCACCACAGACAGGGGCCGTTTCCTACGAGCAGTACTTC	CASSPQTGAVSYEQYF
TRBD2	TRBV2	TRBJ2-7	.	TGTGCCAGCAGTTTTACCGGGACTAGAGACGAGCAGTACTTC	CASSFTGTRDEQYF
.	TRBV30	TRBJ1-5	.	TGTGCCTGGAGTCGGGGGGGTCAGCCCCAGCATTTT	CAWSRGGQPQHF
TRBD1	TRBV4-1	TRBJ1-4	.	TGCGCCAGCAGCCAAGAGGGGACAGGGATTGAAAAACTGTTTTTT	CASSQEGTGIEKLFF
.	TRBV4-2	TRBJ1-1	.	TGTGCCAGCAGCCAACCCACAGCAGTCGCTGAAGCTTTCTTT	CASSQPTAVAEAFF
.	TRBV7-2	TRBJ1-1	.	TGTGCCAGCAGCTCACCCAGGGCGAACACTGAAGCTTTCTTT	CASSSPRANTEAFF
TRBD1	TRBV10-3	TRBJ2-7	.	TGTGCCATCAGTGAGTCAATCCTCTCGGACAGGGGCTACGAGCAGTACTTC	CAISESILSDRGYEQYF
.	TRBV5-8	TRBJ2-3	.	TGTGCCAGCAGCTTGCTCAGCGGAAGGACAGATACGCAGTATTTT	CASSLLSGRTDTQYF
.	TRBV5-4	TRBJ2-3	.	TGTGCCAGCAGCTTAAGCGGGCTAGCAATAGATACGCAGTATTTT	CASSLSGLAIDTQYF
.	TRBV2	TRBJ1-6	.	TGTGCCAGCAGTGTCGTTCAGGTGAATAATTCACCCCTCCACTTT	CASSVVQVNNSPLHF
TRBD2	TRBV11-1	TRBJ2-2	once	TGTGCCAGCAGCCGTCGTGCTAGCGGTAACACCGGGGAGCTGTTTTTT	CASSRRASGNTGELFF
TRBD2	TRBV30	TRBJ2-5	.	TGTGCCTGGAGTGTAAGGTCTCTAGCGGGAGGAGAGACCCAGTACTTC	CAWSVRSLAGGETQYF